Included here is one T cell receptor (beta chain) sequence, with context. What it binds is not known. One junction end disagrees with the germline gene, perhaps due to a read error. TCRdb used MiXCR to reprocess the reads, holding one entry per CDR3 protein. This table has 550,000 to 700,000 distinct CDR3 sequences, roughly 43% appearing once. This record belongs to a study of T cell repertoires in cytomegalovirus infection. At the level of the study: Signatures in public TCR beta sequences pointed to both CMV infection and matching HLA type.

This CDR3 has 16 amino acids. Per the germline V gene, CDR1 is PRHDT and CDR2 is FYEKMQ (reference sequence). Study-wide results and limits: Pooled public TCR beta family frequency picked out CMV carriers with the relevant HLA. HLA-C-restricted CMV clonotypes gave the most frequent clonotype in two of eight donors.

The TCR comes from a human donor in good health (CMV status not recorded). Some clones in this sample may be carry-over from other donors' samples. This specimen was cultured PBMCs, taken from culture after CMV antigen stimulation. The V gene is TRBV13, the J gene TRBJ2-3; 7 nucleotides line up with TRBD2. The CDR3, as DNA: TGCGCCAGCAGCCTGGCTATGGCGGGGGTGACAGATACGCAGTATTTT. As protein: CASSLAMAGVTDTQYF.